This T cell receptor (beta chain) was recovered during a study of PD-L1 blockade in urothelial cancer (dated 2017 in TCRdb). Looking at the study overall: Every patient began therapy in about 2014 and was given atezolizumab 1,200 mg intravenously every 3 weeks. About 90% of the roughly 29 patients were identified as males with urothelial cancer of bladder origin, and a prior smoking history was reported by 18 of 29 patients. An ECOG performance status of 0 or 1 was recorded for the patients, and 0 to 3 prior chemotherapy regimens had been received by the patients. Blood samples were analyzed 3 weeks after the start of treatment (second dose) and 6 weeks after the start of treatment. A median of around 150,000 T cells and approximately 83,000 unique TCRs was obtained from blood samples, and a median clonality of approximately 0.08 was observed. Somatic, immune and clinical correlates of response to PD-L1 blockade with atezolizumab in urothelial cancer were the focus of an exploratory multi-omic analysis. Pretreatment tumor samples, along with matched peripheral blood serially collected before and after atezolizumab treatment, were subjected to TCR sequencing. Progression-free survival longer than 6 months counted as durable clinical benefit, and TCR features were additionally tested against both progression-free and overall survival. In the same patients who had TCR sequencing, pretreatment tumors also underwent whole exome sequencing and RNA sequencing. Some ten patients reached durable clinical benefit, while 15 to 25 patients did not. Twenty-nine patients had pretreatment blood TCR-seq, approximately 24 had at least one posttreatment blood collection, and approximately 24 had tumor TCR-seq. What the research found in general, with its limitations: Improved progression-free and overall survival was associated with having pretreatment peripheral blood TCR clonality below the median. Because the sample size was small (n = 29) and many of the analyses were exploratory, the results are meant to be hypothesis-generating. Greater expansion of tumor-associated TCR clones in peripheral blood 3 weeks after the start of treatment was observed in patients with durable benefit (n of about 20, p = 0.022).

As to this clone: What this receptor recognizes is not known. The record has no base qualities; no much larger clone is one base away.

Synthetic TCR analog templates were spiked into each PCR to estimate absolute template abundance from read counts. Using the immunoSEQ assay, TCRbeta CDR3 regions were amplified from genomic DNA with bias-controlled V and J gene primers. Sequencing of rearranged TCRbeta segments was done at approximately 20X coverage. Regarding the original processing steps: Sequencing errors were corrected by clustering, and CDR3s were annotated against IMGT so that V, D and J genes could be assigned. Downstream analyses used only productive TCRbeta rearrangements, leaving out any out-of-frame or stop-codon sequences. To compute clonality, Shannon entropy was normalized by the log of the number of unique productive sequences and then subtracted from one. Fisher's exact test with Benjamini-Hochberg correction, using a cutoff of adjusted p below 0.01, was how clones that differed between time points or between blood and tumor were identified. TCRdb took over this immuneACCESS table, retaining in-frame rearrangements with V and J assigned. Such tables are incomplete; in checked studies, under half of the missing clones stem from an unresolved V gene, and the remainder is unexplained. V and J calls and clone size are as listed in that table; D and trimming were resolved from the DNA. The sample table lists under 120,000 clones, approximately 86% of them with a count of one. The ten largest clones take up 2.4% of the sample.

The cohort comprised around 31 patients with locally advanced or metastatic urothelial carcinoma treated at Memorial Sloan Kettering on a trial protocol. Peripheral blood mononuclear cells were collected pretreatment and during treatment, with between 1 and 8 total time points obtained per patient. The Qiagen DNeasy Blood extraction kit was used to purify genomic DNA from total PBMCs and tumor samples. PBMCs were collected pretreatment and during treatment, and were isolated and stored as previously described. V and J lose 4 bases and 6 bases, and a span of 8 bases separates them. The CDR3 numbers 12 residues from cysteine through phenylalanine. Left in the record is the CDR3 DNA by itself, 36 bases read in frame from the first base. For CDR1 and CDR2, the germline V gene (reference sequence) lists SEHNR and FQNEAQ.

This material consisted of PBMCs, taken around atezolizumab (anti-PD-L1) treatment. This clonotype was obtained from a man in his fifties with urothelial cancer. The sequence is built from TRBV7-9 and TRBJ2-3; the D gene is perhaps TRBD1, on 6 matching bases. The sequence in DNA is TGTGCCAGCAGCTCCGGACAGGATACGCAGTATTTT. Protein translation: CASSSGQDTQYF.